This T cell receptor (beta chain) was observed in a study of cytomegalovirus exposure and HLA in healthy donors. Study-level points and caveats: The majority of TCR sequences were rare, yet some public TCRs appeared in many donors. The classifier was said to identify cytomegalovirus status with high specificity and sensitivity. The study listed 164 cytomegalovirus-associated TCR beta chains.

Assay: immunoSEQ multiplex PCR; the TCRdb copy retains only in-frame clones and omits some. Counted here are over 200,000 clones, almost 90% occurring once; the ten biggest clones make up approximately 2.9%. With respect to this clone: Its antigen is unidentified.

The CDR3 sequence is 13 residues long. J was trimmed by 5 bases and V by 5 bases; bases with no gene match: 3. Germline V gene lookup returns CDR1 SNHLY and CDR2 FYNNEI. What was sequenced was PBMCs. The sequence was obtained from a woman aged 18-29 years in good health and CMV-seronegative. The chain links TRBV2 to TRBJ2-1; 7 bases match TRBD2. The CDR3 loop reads CASSLGLDNEQFF. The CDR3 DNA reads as TGTGCCAGCAGTCTTGGACTAGACAATGAGCAGTTCTTC.